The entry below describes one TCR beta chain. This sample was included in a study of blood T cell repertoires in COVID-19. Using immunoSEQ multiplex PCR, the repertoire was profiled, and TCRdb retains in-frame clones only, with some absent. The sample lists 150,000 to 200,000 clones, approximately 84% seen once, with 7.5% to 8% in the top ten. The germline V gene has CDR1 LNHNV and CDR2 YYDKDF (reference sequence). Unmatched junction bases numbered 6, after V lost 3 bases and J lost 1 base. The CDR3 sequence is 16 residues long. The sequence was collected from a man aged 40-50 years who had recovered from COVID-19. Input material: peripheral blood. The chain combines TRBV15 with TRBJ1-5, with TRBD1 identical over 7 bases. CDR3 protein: CATSSSRQGSNQPQHF. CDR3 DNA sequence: TGTGCCACCAGCAGCTCCAGACAGGGAAGCAATCAGCCCCAGCATTTT.